The 12 T cell receptor beta chains given below trace back to one sample, sequenced in a study of TIL therapy for anti-PD-1-resistant metastatic lung cancer. This sample's time point: pre-treatment sample, taken before nivolumab and TIL therapy. Most excised metastases sampled were pleural nodules or supraclavicular lymph nodes. The immunoSEQ assay was v3. Sequencing was performed with immunoSEQ multiplex PCR; in TCRdb, only in-frame clones are kept and a portion is missing. The sample holds roughly 92,000 clones; less than 70% are singletons and the top ten take 9.5% to 12%. The sample consisted of tumor tissue, taken at baseline. Receptors originate from a person aged 30 to 80 with non-small cell lung cancer.

This rearrangement joins TRBV5-1 to TRBJ2-7; D is possibly TRBD2 (6 bases). The CDR3 extends over 14 amino acids. The V gene lost 0 bases and the J gene lost 2 bases, with 9 bases spanning the gap. Germline V lookup: CDR1 SGHRS, CDR2 YFSETQ. CDR3 protein: CASSLVGGPYEQYF. The CDR3 DNA reads as TGCGCCAGCAGCTTGGTCGGGGGACCCTACGAGCAGTACTTC.

The rearrangement uses TRBV4-1 and TRBJ2-5, with TRBD2 identical over 7 bases. This CDR3 contains 16 residues. Germline trimming cut 1 base from V and 5 bases from J; bases unmatched to any gene: 10. Germline lookup yields CDR1 MGHRA and CDR2 YSYEKL. CDR3 in DNA: TGCGCCAGCAGCCAAGGTCATCCCGGGAGGTCGGAGACCCAGTACTTC. Translating gives CASSQGHPGRSETQYF.

This sequence joins TRBV19 and TRBJ1-5, with a weak D call TRBD1 (5 bases). V was clipped by 5 bases and J by 6 bases, with 11 bases between them. The CDR3 totals 13 residues. Germline lookup yields CDR1 LNHDA and CDR2 SQIVND (reference sequence). The CDR3 nucleotides are TGTGCCAGTAGTGGGGGATGGGGTCAGCCCCAGCATTTT. It is translated as CASSGGWGQPQHF.

This chain connects TRBV6-2 or TRBV6-3 to TRBJ2-3; TRBD1 is a possible D gene (6 bases). Trimming took 3 bases from V and 3 from J, leaving 10 bases between them. The CDR3 has 14 residues. CDR1 and CDR2 from the germline V gene are MNHEY and SVGEGT. The CDR3 here is CASSYGQGTDTQYF. The CDR3 DNA sequence: TGTGCCAGCAGTTATGGGCAGGGGACAGATACGCAGTATTTT.

Only one count was recorded for this clone. J is TRBJ1-5 and V is TRBV19; no definite D call. Germline CDR1 is LNHDA and CDR2 is SQIVND (reference sequence). V was cut by 2 bases and J by 0 bases, with 11 bases left in between. This CDR3 is 16 amino acids long. The CDR3 DNA sequence: TGTGCCAGTAGTATAATGGCAGCGCATAGCAATCAGCCCCAGCATTTT. This codes for CASSIMAAHSNQPQHF.

This clone was recorded at least ten times. This chain links TRBV24-1 with TRBJ1-2; D remains ambiguous. This CDR3 spans 11 amino acids. V was shortened by 7 bases and J by 4 bases, with 6 bases between the two germline ends. CDR1 KGHDR and CDR2 SFDVKD come from the germline V gene. In nucleotides, the CDR3 is TGTGCCACCAGAGGCCCCTATGGCTACACCTTC. It yields the protein CATRGPYGYTF.

This rearrangement joins TRBV5-1 to TRBJ2-2; D call uncertain. The CDR3 runs to 15 residues. The V end was cut by 5 bases, the J end by 2 bases, with 13 bases between. The germline V gene encodes CDR1 SGHRS and CDR2 YFSETQ. CDR3 region: CASSNFRLNTGELFF. CDR3 nucleotides: TGCGCCAGCAGTAATTTCAGGCTCAACACCGGGGAGCTGTTTTTT.

The V and J genes are TRBV27 and TRBJ1-1, with D perhaps matching TRBD1 (5 bases). CDR3 length: 14 residues. Germline CDR1 is MNHEY and CDR2 is SMNVEV (reference sequence). V shed 6 bases and J shed 5 bases, with 16 bases lying between them. CDR3 DNA sequence: TGTGCCAGCAGCCTAGTCGACCGGGGGACTGAAGCTTTCTTT. Amino acid sequence: CASSLVDRGTEAFF.

V is TRBV19 and J is TRBJ2-5; 7 nucleotides agree with TRBD1. The CDR3 length is 14 residues. Germline V lookup: CDR1 LNHDA, CDR2 SQIVND (reference sequence). V trimming: 5 bases; J trimming: 1 base; junction bases outside the gene matches: 4. The CDR3 DNA reads TGTGCCAGTAGTGCCGACAGGGCCCAAGAGACCCAGTACTTC. This sequence encodes CASSADRAQETQYF.

The V gene is TRBV24-1, the J gene TRBJ2-3, with no clear D. The ends were cut back, 6 bases at V and 2 bases at J, with 11 bases in the middle. The CDR3 totals 14 residues. Germline loops: CDR1 KGHDR, CDR2 SFDVKD. CDR3 loop: CATSPRTTTDTQYF. CDR3 nucleotide sequence: TGTGCCACCAGTCCGAGGACCACCACAGATACGCAGTATTTT.

The chain combines TRBV27 with TRBJ1-2; D not resolved. CDR3 size: 15 residues. Trimming took off 0 bases at V and 5 bases at J, with 13 bases between the two ends. Germline loops: CDR1 MNHEY, CDR2 SMNVEV (reference sequence). CDR3 protein: CASSLSGWTGYGYTF. DNA of the CDR3: TGTGCCAGCAGTTTATCCGGGTGGACGGGATATGGCTACACCTTC.

The chain employs TRBV28 and TRBJ2-7; 10 bases match TRBD2. V lost 5 bases, J lost 2 bases, and 9 bases stayed unmatched. Germline CDR1 and CDR2: MDHEN and SYDVKM. This CDR3 comprises 16 residues. Here the CDR3 DNA reads TGTGCCAGCAGTGAGTTAGCGGGGGGATACACCTACGAGCAGTACTTC. It is translated as CASSELAGGYTYEQYF.